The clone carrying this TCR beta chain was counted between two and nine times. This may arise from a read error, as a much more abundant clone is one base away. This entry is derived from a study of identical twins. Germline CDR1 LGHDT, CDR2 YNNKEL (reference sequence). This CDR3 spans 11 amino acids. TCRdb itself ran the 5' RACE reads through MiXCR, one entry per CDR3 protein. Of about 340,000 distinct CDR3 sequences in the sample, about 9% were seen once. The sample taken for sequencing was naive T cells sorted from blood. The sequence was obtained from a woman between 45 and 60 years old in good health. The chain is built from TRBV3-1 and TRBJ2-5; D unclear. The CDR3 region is CASSEEETQYF. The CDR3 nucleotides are TGTGCCAGCAGCGAAGAAGAGACCCAGTACTTC.